A single sample is the source of the 23 T cell receptor beta chains below, sequenced in a study of blood T cell repertoires in COVID-19. TCRdb's copy holds only in-frame clones and misses some; the assay was immunoSEQ multiplex PCR. Here the sample spans 410,000 or so clones, around 91% being singletons. Sequenced sample: peripheral blood. The receptors here all came from a woman in her thirties or forties with COVID-19, enrolled during active disease.

J is TRBJ1-5 and V is TRBV6-2 or TRBV6-3; 8 bases line up with TRBD1. The CDR3 is made up of 15 amino acids. The germline V gene encodes CDR1 MNHEY and CDR2 SVGEGT. V shed 5 bases, J shed 5 bases, and the junction held 8 bases outside the gene matches. CDR3 in amino acids: CASSPGQVSYQPQHF. The CDR3 nucleotides are TGTGCCAGCAGTCCGGGACAGGTCTCCTATCAGCCCCAGCATTTT.

The chain employs TRBV6-5 and TRBJ1-2, with 8 bases lining up with TRBD1. The CDR3 has 15 amino acids. J was trimmed by 4 bases and V by 2 bases; bases with no gene match: 6. The germline V gene encodes CDR1 MNHEY and CDR2 SVGAGI. The CDR3 DNA reads as TGTGCCAGCAGTTACACAATAACAGGGGGCTATGGCTACACCTTC. Translation: CASSYTITGGYGYTF.

The V and J genes are TRBV28 and TRBJ2-5, with 8 bases that match TRBD1. TRBJ2-7 explains the end of the DNA better; the J call may be wrong. The CDR3 loop spans 15 amino acids. Germline values: CDR1 MDHEN, CDR2 SYDVKM. CDR3 region: CASRSPGQEVDEQYF. In DNA, the CDR3 is TGTGCCAGCAGATCCCCGGGACAGGAAGTCGACGAGCAGTACTTC.

The J gene is TRBJ1-2, the V gene TRBV27; TRBD1 is a possible D gene (5 bases). Germline V gene sequence: CDR1 MNHEY, CDR2 SMNVEV (reference sequence). This CDR3 comprises 16 residues. V lost 0 bases, J lost 3 bases, and 14 bases lay in between. This chain's CDR3 is CASSLSGDGLYYGYTF. CDR3 bases: TGTGCCAGCAGTTTATCGGGGGACGGACTATACTATGGCTACACCTTC.

The count of this clone is one. V gene TRBV7-3 combines with J gene TRBJ2-1, with 11 bases matching TRBD2. J was trimmed by 4 bases and V by 5 bases; bases with no gene match: 4. The CDR3 consists of 15 residues. The germline gives CDR1 SGHTA, CDR2 FQGTGA. CDR3 bases: TGTGCCAGCAGCGTAGCGGGGGGGCTTTACAATGAGCAGTTCTTC. This gives the protein CASSVAGGLYNEQFF.

This clone has only one observation. J is TRBJ1-1 and V is TRBV11-2, with D possibly matching TRBD1 (6 bases). The germline V gene encodes CDR1 SGHAT and CDR2 FQNNGV. V gave up 0 bases and J gave up 3 bases, with 11 bases separating them. The CDR3 has 15 residues. The CDR3 spells CASSLDRGRDTEAFF. DNA of the CDR3: TGTGCCAGCAGCTTAGACAGGGGACGGGACACTGAAGCTTTCTTT. The full variable domain, rest sourced from reference TRBV11-2 and TRBJ1-1, is EAGVAQSPRYKIIEKRQSVAFWCNPISGHATLYWYQQILGQGPKLLIQFQNNGVVDDSQLPKDRFSAERLKGVDSTLKIQPAKLEDSAVYLCASSLDRGRDTEAFFGQGTRLTVV.

CDR3 region: CASTALAGSTGELFF. CDR3 nucleotides: TGTGCCAGCACGGCACTAGCGGGGTCCACCGGGGAGCTGTTTTTT. The J gene is TRBJ2-2, the V gene TRBV7-6; 10 nucleotides agree with TRBD2. Germline loops: CDR1 SGHVS, CDR2 FNYEAQ. The CDR3 has 15 amino acids. The junction had 6 bases not matched to a gene; V was cut back by 7 bases and J by 4 bases.

This clone appeared a single time. The V and J genes are TRBV6-2 or TRBV6-3 and TRBJ2-3, with 10 bases fitting TRBD2. The CDR3 has 18 amino acids. Germline CDR1 and CDR2: MNHEY and SVGEGT. Trimming cost V 1 base and J 6 bases; bases outside gene matches: 13. CDR3 DNA: TGTGCCAGCAGTTACTTCCCTAGCGGGAGTCGGAGTAAGGATACGCAGTATTTT. This encodes CASSYFPSGSRSKDTQYF.

The chain has TRBV9 and TRBJ2-7, with TRBD1 matching over 7 bases. Per germline, CDR1 SGDLS and CDR2 YYNGEE. J lost 7 bases, V lost 0 bases, and 7 bases had no gene match. The CDR3 contains 14 residues. DNA for the CDR3: TGTGCCAGCAGCGTAGAGGGGGCAGGACGAGAGCAGTACTTC. It is translated as CASSVEGAGREQYF. Full variable domain (remainder filled in from reference TRBV9 and TRBJ2-7): DSGVTQTPKHLITATGQRVTLRCSPRSGDLSVYWYQQSLDQGLQFLIQYYNGEERAKGNILERFSAQQFPDLHSELNLSSLELGDSALYFCASSVEGAGREQYFGPGTRLTVT.

The chain links TRBV5-1 to TRBJ2-3, with D possibly TRBD2 on 6 matching bases. The V gene lost 3 bases and the J gene lost 0 bases, with 11 bases spanning the gap. The CDR3 is 15 amino acids. Germline lookup yields CDR1 SGHRS and CDR2 YFSETQ. Here the CDR3 reads CASSYSRGSTDTQYF. The CDR3 DNA follows: TGCGCCAGCAGCTATTCGCGGGGCAGCACAGATACGCAGTATTTT. The whole variable domain, remainder taken from reference TRBV5-1 and TRBJ2-3, is KAGVTQTPRYLIKTRGQQVTLSCSPISGHRSVSWYQQTPGQGLQFLFEYFSETQRNKGNFPGRFSGRQFSNSRSEMNVSTLELGDSALYLCASSYSRGSTDTQYFGPGTRLTVL.

This chain joins TRBV5-4 and TRBJ1-1, with a weak D call TRBD1 (6 bases). This CDR3 is built from 13 residues. V shed 2 bases and J shed 9 bases, with 14 bases lying between them. CDR1 is SGHNT, CDR2 YYREEE, per germline (reference sequence). This CDR3 reads CASSLSGQPKAFF. The CDR3 nucleotides are TGTGCCAGCAGCTTAAGCGGACAGCCAAAAGCTTTCTTT.

The rearrangement uses TRBV28 and TRBJ2-1; TRBD2 matches 10 bases. Germline-derived CDR1 and CDR2 are MDHEN and SYDVKM. The CDR3 is 18 amino acids. V was clipped by 7 bases and J by 6 bases; unmatched bases: 18. The CDR3 loop reads CASIPPGALAGIVNEQFF. The CDR3 DNA reads as TGTGCCAGCATCCCCCCGGGGGCACTAGCGGGGATCGTCAATGAGCAGTTCTTC.

The genes are TRBV5-4 and TRBJ2-7, with 9 bases lining up with TRBD2. The junction had 6 bases not matched to a gene; V was cut back by 0 bases and J by 5 bases. CDR3 length equals 15 residues. The germline V gene encodes CDR1 SGHNT and CDR2 YYREEE (reference sequence). The DNA for the CDR3 is TGTGCCAGCAGCTTGGTGCGTGCGGGGGGGGACGAGCAGTACTTC. It codes for CASSLVRAGGDEQYF. The variable domain in full, completed from reference TRBV5-4 and TRBJ2-7, reads ETGVTQSPTHLIKTRGQQVTLRCSSQSGHNTVSWYQQALGQGPQFIFQYYREEENGRGNFPPRFSGLQFPNYSSELNVNALELDDSALYLCASSLVRAGGDEQYFGPGTRLTVT.

This chain uses TRBV15 with TRBJ2-2; 7 nucleotides align to TRBD2. Trimming removed 0 bases from V and 2 bases from J; junction bases left unmatched: 9. The germline V gene encodes CDR1 LNHNV and CDR2 YYDKDF (reference sequence). CDR3 length equals 18 residues. The CDR3, as DNA: TGTGCCACCAGCAGAGATCCTGGGGGACTAACAAACACCGGGGAGCTGTTTTTT. It specifies CATSRDPGGLTNTGELFF.

This chain connects TRBV29-1 to TRBJ1-1; 7 nucleotides line up with TRBD1. CDR1 is SQVTM and CDR2 is ANQGSEA in the germline V gene. The CDR3 contains 12 residues. With V trimmed by 6 bases and J by 4 bases, 5 bases remained unmatched. The chain's CDR3 is CSVTGQGTEAFF. CDR3 DNA: TGCAGCGTGACAGGGCAGGGCACTGAAGCTTTCTTT.

The genes are TRBV5-1 and TRBJ1-2; D is ambiguous. V lost 4 bases, J lost 6 bases, and 13 bases lay in between. This CDR3 is built from 13 residues. CDR1 is SGHRS and CDR2 is YFSETQ in the germline V gene. This chain's CDR3 is CASSGGLGDGYTF. The CDR3 nucleotides read TGCGCCAGCAGCGGCGGCCTCGGGGATGGCTACACCTTC. The full variable domain, in which reference TRBV5-1 and TRBJ1-2 provide the parts outside the CDR3, is KAGVTQTPRYLIKTRGQQVTLSCSPISGHRSVSWYQQTPGQGLQFLFEYFSETQRNKGNFPGRFSGRQFSNSRSEMNVSTLELGDSALYLCASSGGLGDGYTFGSGTRLTVV.

This chain connects TRBV10-3 to TRBJ2-7; possible D gene TRBD1, 6 bases. Germline CDR1 and CDR2: ENHRY and SYGVKD. V lost 2 bases to trimming and J lost 2 bases, with 10 bases between them. This CDR3 comprises 14 residues. This CDR3 reads CAISEGQTTYEQYF. CDR3 sequence (DNA): TGTGCCATCAGTGAGGGACAGACCACCTACGAGCAGTACTTC.

The rearrangement joins TRBV4-3 to TRBJ1-3; 12 nucleotides match TRBD1. With V trimmed by 0 bases and J by 1 base, 4 bases remained unmatched. The CDR3 runs to 18 residues. Germline V gene sequence: CDR1 LGHNA, CDR2 YSLEER. Here the CDR3 DNA reads TGCGCCAGCAGCCAAGATGTGGGACAGGGGGCATCTGGAAACACCATATATTTT. Translated, it gives CASSQDVGQGASGNTIYF.

The chain employs TRBV6-2 or TRBV6-3 and TRBJ2-2; a weak D match, TRBD2 (5 bases). The germline V gene has CDR1 MNHEY and CDR2 SVGEGT. V gave up 0 bases and J gave up 4 bases, with 12 bases separating them. The CDR3 covers 16 residues. In DNA, the CDR3 is TGTGCCAGCAGTTACTCCACTAGGACGGGCACCGGGGAGCTGTTTTTT. Translated, it gives CASSYSTRTGTGELFF.

V gene TRBV30 combines with J gene TRBJ1-3; D not certain. Germline V gene sequence: CDR1 GTSNPN, CDR2 SVGIG (reference sequence). V dropped 0 bases and J dropped 0 bases, with 9 bases sitting between them. The CDR3 length is 15 residues. The CDR3 region has the DNA TGTGCCTGGAGTGTTGACTTTTTCTCTGGAAACACCATATATTTT. Amino acids: CAWSVDFFSGNTIYF.

This clone was seen just once. The genes are TRBV27 and TRBJ2-2, with TRBD2 identical over 10 bases. With V trimmed by 4 bases and J by 6 bases, 11 bases remained unmatched. Looked up from germline, CDR1 is MNHEY and CDR2 is SMNVEV (reference sequence). This CDR3 is 17 amino acids long. CDR3 in amino acids: CASSWVQEREGSGELFF. The CDR3 coding sequence is TGTGCCAGCAGTTGGGTTCAGGAGCGGGAGGGCTCCGGGGAGCTGTTTTTT.

Points on this clone: Compared with germline, one end of the junction differs, possibly owing to a read error. V gene TRBV7-7 combines with J gene TRBJ2-3; the D gene is possibly TRBD1 (5 bases). The CDR3 is made up of 15 amino acids. CDR1 SSHAT and CDR2 FNYEAQ come from the germline V gene (reference sequence). The CDR3 coding sequence is TGTGCTAGCAGTCTTCAGGGCAGGAGCACAGATACGCAGTATTTT. Translated, it gives CASSLQGRSTDTQYF. The full variable domain, rest sourced from reference TRBV7-7 and TRBJ2-3, is GAGVSQSPRYKVTKRGQDVTLRCDPISSHATLYWYQQALGQGPEFLTYFNYEAQPDKSGLPSDRFSAERPEGSISTLTIQRTEQRDSAMYRCASSLQGRSTDTQYFGPGTRLTVL.

The chain carries TRBV11-2 and TRBJ1-2; 8 bases line up with TRBD1. Trimming took 0 bases from V and 5 from J; bases not matched to a gene: 5. Germline V gene data show CDR1 as SGHAT and CDR2 as FQNNGV. This CDR3 comprises 15 residues. The CDR3 spells CASSLDPGTGYGYTF. CDR3 DNA sequence: TGTGCCAGCAGCTTAGATCCGGGGACAGGATATGGCTACACCTTC. Based on the CDR3 plus reference TRBV11-2 and TRBJ1-2, the full variable domain is EAGVAQSPRYKIIEKRQSVAFWCNPISGHATLYWYQQILGQGPKLLIQFQNNGVVDDSQLPKDRFSAERLKGVDSTLKIQPAKLEDSAVYLCASSLDPGTGYGYTFGSGTRLTVV.